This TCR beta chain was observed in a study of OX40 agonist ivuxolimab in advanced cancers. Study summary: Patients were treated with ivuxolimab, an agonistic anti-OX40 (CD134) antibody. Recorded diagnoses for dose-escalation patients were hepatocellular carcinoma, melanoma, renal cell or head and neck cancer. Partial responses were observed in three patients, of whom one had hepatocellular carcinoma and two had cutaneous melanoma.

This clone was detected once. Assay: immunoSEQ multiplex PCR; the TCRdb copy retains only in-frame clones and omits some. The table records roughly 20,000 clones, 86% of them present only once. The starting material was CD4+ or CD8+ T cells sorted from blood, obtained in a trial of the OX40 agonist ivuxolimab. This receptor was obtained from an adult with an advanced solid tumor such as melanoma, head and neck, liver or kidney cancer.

The CDR3 sequence: CACTRDRGLEQYF. CDR3 in DNA: TGTGCCTGTACAAGGGACAGGGGGCTCGAGCAGTACTTC. The rearrangement uses TRBV30 and TRBJ2-7; 12 bases agree with TRBD1. This CDR3 has 13 residues. Per germline, CDR1 GTSNPN and CDR2 SVGIG (reference sequence). J lost 6 bases, V lost 6 bases, and 6 bases had no gene match.